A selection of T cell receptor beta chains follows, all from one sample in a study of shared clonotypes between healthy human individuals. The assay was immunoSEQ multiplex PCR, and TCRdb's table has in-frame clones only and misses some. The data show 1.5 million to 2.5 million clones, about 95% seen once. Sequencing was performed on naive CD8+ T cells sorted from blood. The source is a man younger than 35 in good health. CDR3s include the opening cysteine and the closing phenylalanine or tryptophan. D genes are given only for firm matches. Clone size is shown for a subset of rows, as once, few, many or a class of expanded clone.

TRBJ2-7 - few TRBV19 CASSSGEGYEQYF TGTGCCAGTAGTAGCGGAGAAGGCTACGAGCAGTACTTC
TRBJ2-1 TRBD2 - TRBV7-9 CASSLKGSGTSYNEQFF TGTGCCAGCAGCCTAAAGGGTAGCGGGACCTCCTACAATGAGCAGTTCTTC
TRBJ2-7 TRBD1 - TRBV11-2 CASSSDRDYEQYF TGTGCCAGCAGCTCTGACAGGGACTACGAGCAGTACTTC
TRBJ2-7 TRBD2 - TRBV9 CASSKYSGRNYEQYF TGTGCCAGCAGTAAATATAGCGGGAGAAACTACGAGCAGTACTTC
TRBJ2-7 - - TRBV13 CASSFGRQGIYEQYF TGTGCCAGCAGCTTTGGGCGGCAGGGGATCTACGAGCAGTACTTC
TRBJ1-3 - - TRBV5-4 CASSLGAGYAGNTIYF TGTGCCAGCAGCTTGGGGGCAGGCTACGCTGGAAACACCATATATTTT
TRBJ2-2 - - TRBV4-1 CASSHTGLPGTGELFF TGCGCCAGCAGCCACACAGGGCTACCGGGCACCGGGGAGCTGTTTTTT
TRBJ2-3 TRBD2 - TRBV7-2 CASSILATSDTQYF TGTGCCAGCAGCATACTAGCGACCTCAGATACGCAGTATTTT
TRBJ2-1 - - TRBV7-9 CASRQEGLNEQFF TGTGCCAGCAGGCAGGAAGGGTTAAATGAGCAGTTCTTC
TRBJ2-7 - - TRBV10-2 CASSEVGLGYEQYF TGCGCCAGCAGTGAGGTAGGGCTTGGATACGAGCAGTACTTC
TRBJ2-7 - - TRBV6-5 CASSYTERSSYEQYF TGTGCCAGCAGTTACACGGAGAGGAGCTCCTACGAGCAGTACTTC
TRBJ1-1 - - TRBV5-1 CASSLNGASEAFF TGCGCCAGCAGCTTGAACGGGGCGTCTGAAGCTTTCTTT
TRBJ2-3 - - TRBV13 CASSLRGGWDTQYF TGTGCCAGCAGCTTACGGGGAGGTTGGGATACGCAGTATTTT